This TCR beta chain derives from a study of cytomegalovirus exposure and HLA in healthy donors. In the study overall: Genotyping of more than 300 donors showed that roughly 83% belonged to the Caucasian-associated ancestry cluster. Study-wide results and limits: Relative to the approximately 700-donor mean, N-insertions were reportedly fewer in an Asian-associated ancestry cluster in a later analysis. Most CMV-associated TCR beta chains appeared HLA-restricted in a later analysis.

Per germline, CDR1 KGHSH and CDR2 LQKENI. The CDR3 totals 16 residues. The ends lost 3 bases at V and 6 bases at J; junction bases unmatched: 9. Comments on this clone: The antigen is undetermined.

The study ran its PCR with 60 Vbeta and 13 Jbeta primers. Profiled with immunoSEQ multiplex PCR; TCRdb holds only in-frame clones, not every one. This table has around 65,000 clones, 65% to 80% appearing once. Material for sequencing was PBMCs. The sequence was collected from a middle-aged man in good health and CMV-seropositive. The V call is TRBV18, the J call TRBJ2-1; 9 bases match TRBD1. The CDR3 DNA is TGTGCCAGCTCACCTGCCGGGACAGGGACGGTCAATGAGCAGTTCTTC. This translates into CASSPAGTGTVNEQFF.